The text below deals with one T cell receptor beta chain. Its specific antigen is unknown. The sample holds no much larger clone one base away, and base qualities are not on file. The library came from the immunoSEQ multiplex PCR assay. For the multiplex PCR, a mixture combining 60 forward primers for TCR Vbeta segments and 13 reverse primers for TCR Jbeta segments was used. The CDR3 region of rearranged TCR beta genes was amplified from genomic DNA with a multiplex PCR assay. The Illumina HiSeq System was used to sequence the amplified TCR beta libraries as 87-base-pair reads. In the original analysis: In a later analysis, some 80 million unique TCR beta chains were counted across the roughly 700 repertoires, and about 9.9 million of these chains were shared by at least two donors. To remove PCR and sequencing errors, raw reads were error-corrected and collapsed into unique sequences using a nearest-neighbor algorithm that merged closely related sequences. V, D and J gene segments were assigned by aligning CDR3 sequences to IMGT reference sequences. For a sequence to be retained, a match of at least six nucleotides to both a V gene segment and a J gene segment was required. A rearrangement counted as productive if the CDR3 had no stop codons and remained in frame with V and J, and every other rearrangement counted as non-productive. CDR3 was defined by IMGT convention, running from the second conserved V-encoded cysteine to the conserved J-encoded phenylalanine. Sequences without an unambiguous match to a single V gene segment were excluded from the earlier analysis of about 600 of the donors. An earlier analysis of several hundred of the donors called V segments functional above 56.7% productive rearrangements and segregating when the between-donor standard deviation exceeded 5%. A statistical classification framework was developed to diagnose cytomegalovirus status using the catalog of TCR beta chain sequences. In a later analysis, V and J genes were assigned by comparing TCR nucleotide sequences against IMGT/GENE-DB human TR gene sequences. The TCRdist pipeline was used in a later analysis to assign CDR3 sequences and most-parsimonious VDJ recombination scenarios. In a later analysis, each TCR beta chain was defined by its CDR3 amino acid sequence together with its V-gene family, and reads lacking a unique V-gene family were excluded. A later analysis removed 600 or so highly shared, low-generation-probability nucleotide sequences to deal with suspected cross-contamination and a sequencing artifact. A later analysis calculated a clonal expansion index for each public chain from normalized within-repertoire ranks of inferred template counts. In a later analysis, generation probabilities were computed with a VDJ recombination model fitted to out-of-frame rearrangements, and the resulting probabilities were checked against IGoR. Hypergeometric tests were used in a later analysis to score TCR-TCR, TCR-HLA and TCR-CMV co-occurrence, with a repertoire-size bias correction applied to the TCR pairs. In a later analysis, false discovery rates were estimated by permuting HLA or CMV assignments 20 times. In a later analysis, co-occurring TCRs were grouped using DBSCAN, and TCRdist sequence similarity was added for clustering within HLA-allele-positive subsets. Repertoires with fewer than 30,000 or more than 120,000 public chains, plus five repertoires with anomalous nucleotide sharing, were excluded from co-occurrence clustering. Drawn from immuneACCESS, this table holds only the in-frame rearrangements with V and J called that TCRdb kept. Clones are partly lost; checked studies trace under half to an unresolved V gene and leave the rest unexplained. V and J calls and clone size are as listed in that table; D and trimming were resolved from the DNA. Present in this sample are under 110,000 clones, about 70% of which were seen just once. About 0.8% of the sample comes from the top ten.

The cohort consisted of some 670 healthy bone marrow donors. At the time of sampling, every cohort member was nominally healthy, though immune exposures that went unrecorded were likely present. The donor was CMV seronegative and was included in the group of 352 seronegative cohort members. Every donor gave a peripheral blood sample, and the peripheral blood mononuclear cells from that sample were used for TCR beta sequencing. Genomic DNA extraction from the blood cell samples was performed with the Qiagen DNeasy Blood Extraction Kit. The data originate from a study of cytomegalovirus exposure and HLA in healthy donors (dated by TCRdb to 2017 to 2019). As for the study more broadly: According to an earlier analysis of 587 of the donors, about 190 million T cells yielded 90 million to 130 million unique TCR beta sequences and roughly 280 Gb of sequence data. Roughly 300 gigabases of sequencing data and tens of millions of unique TCR sequences made up an early release that covered several hundred HLA-typed donors. The genetic ancestry cluster associated with self-reported Caucasian donors included 80% to 90% of the approximately 430 genotyped donors. The study was designed to test whether signatures of past pathogen exposure could be identified by cataloging public T cell receptors. The T cell repertoires of 550 to 850 subjects were profiled by immunosequencing and related to cytomegalovirus serostatus. In addition to the first cohort of 500 to 850 subjects, a separate validation cohort of over 90 different subjects was used. To predict cytomegalovirus infection status, the study combined high-throughput TCR immunosequencing, statistical association of individual TCRs with disease status, and machine learning. In a later analysis, previously published TCR beta repertoires from 600 to 850 donors were re-analyzed and high-resolution HLA genotyping was added so that TCR occurrence patterns could be studied. Rather than drawing on any new phenotypic data, the later analysis identified candidate immune exposures from TCR beta sequences and the way those sequences occurred across donors. An earlier analysis of nearly 600 of the donors applied high-throughput TCR beta sequencing to assess whether each TCR beta V gene segment acted as functional or pseudogenic. Donor age, sex, ethnicity and CMV serostatus were compiled together with the repertoire data. In a later genetic analysis, genome-wide SNP genotypes for 398 of the 666 donors were used, and that subset was treated as a discovery cohort. All discovery cohort repertoires had been generated on a single sequencing platform. Both class I and class II loci were covered by HLA typing, at four-digit resolution. Typing coverage differed by locus: A, B, C, DRB1 and DQB1 were typed in roughly 620-630 donors, DQA1 in around 500, DPA1 in some 600, and DPB1 in about 450. Roughly 5 DR-DQ haplotypes were treated as single units for association and clustering because of strong linkage in the cohort. Among several hundred genotyped donors of the cohort, an average of approximately 240,000 unique TCR beta nucleotide sequences was sequenced per donor, of which about 18% were non-productive.

V is pruned by 4 bases and J by 7 bases, leaving 10 bases of the junction without a gene match. CDR3 length: 16 amino acids, cysteine to phenylalanine. The kept DNA is CDR3 alone, 48 bases in frame from the first base. CDR1 and CDR2 are read off the germline V gene (reference sequence) as SEHNR and FQNEAQ. What the authors observed across the whole study: HLA typing was unavailable for some donors at each locus, so association tests used only the typed subset. In a later analysis, TCR association rates were found to vary across HLA loci, with the most associated TCRs seen for DRB1 alleles and the fewest for HLA-C alleles. Because counts were too low, seventeen rarely observed V segments, including chromosome 9 orphons, were excluded from the earlier analysis of 500 to 700 of the donors. An earlier analysis of around 600 of the donors showed that most TCR beta V segments appeared in productive rearrangements either about 90% or about 30% of the time, which broadly matched IMGT annotations. At a false discovery rate of 0.05, a later analysis linked under 20,000 TCR beta sequences to specific HLA alleles. The only immune exposure information available for the cohort was CMV serostatus. Cytomegalovirus status was reported to be diagnosed by the classifier with high specificity and sensitivity in both the original and validation cohorts. In a later analysis, HLA-associated TCR beta chains were found to be more clonally expanded and to have lower generation probabilities than equally common non-associated chains. A further reported finding was that TCR beta sequences accurately predicted the HLA-A and HLA-B alleles for most subjects in the first cohort. Most TCR sequences were observed very rarely across donors, whereas some public TCRs were present in many individuals. Correlated functional status among segregating V segments might reflect linkage disequilibrium, but an unknown experimental factor could not be ruled out. Sequencing depth was assumed to be roughly uniform across donors in the presence/absence analyses, though that assumption may not hold. A later analysis reported that several top co-occurrence clusters appeared linked to parvovirus B19, influenza, CMV and Epstein-Barr virus. In this cohort, only TCR beta chains were sequenced, and detectable features were limited by the absence of alpha or paired-chain data. A later analysis found that most CMV-associated TCR beta chains appeared HLA-restricted, with HLA associations seemingly driven largely by CMV exposure. A group of highly shared sequence variants was considered likely to be a technical artifact of the sequencing pipeline. Strong co-occurrence of HLA alleles, especially DR and DQ, made assigning TCR associations to individual alleles difficult. A later genetic analysis associated a missense DCLRE1C variant with V-gene and J-gene trimming of TCR beta chains, and an independent cohort replicated the association. In a later genetic analysis, fewer N-insertions in productive TCRs were reported among donors in an Asian-associated ancestry cluster than the roughly 640-donor mean. In vitro tests confirmed that a few of the cytomegalovirus-associated TCR beta chains recognize cytomegalovirus antigens. It was suggested by the authors that the approach could potentially be generalized to other disease states and immunological phenotypes. A total of around 150 TCR beta chains were listed by the study as associated with cytomegalovirus. Some IMGT-functional V segments, including TRBV6-2 and TRBV6-3, could not be distinguished by the 87-base-pair reads and were therefore excluded.

The receptor was derived from a boy under 18 in good health and CMV-seronegative. The chain joins TRBV7-9 to TRBJ1-5, with TRBD1 identical over 10 junction bases. Sequenced sample: PBMCs. The base sequence is TGTGCCAGCAGCTCTATGGACAGGGGGAAAAGCCAGCCCCAGCATTTT. It translates as CASSSMDRGKSQPQHF.